This TCR beta chain was profiled in a study of beta chain features in type 1 diabetes. Study-level background: Patients were similar to healthy donors in age and gender (as well as in cell yields).

Isolated RNA was reverse transcribed in full, so expressed TCRB transcripts were sequenced. Assay: immunoSEQ multiplex PCR; the TCRdb copy retains only in-frame clones and omits some. Of hundreds of thousands of clones listed, about 14% are singletons. The germline V and J ends were trimmed by 4 bases and 3 bases, with 9 bases remaining between them. The CDR3 covers 13 residues. The V gene's germline CDR1 is ENHRY and CDR2 SYGVKD. The sequencing sample was made of naive CD4+ T cells from blood. This chain uses TRBV10-3 with TRBJ2-5; D ambiguous. This TCR was recovered from a young man in good health. CDR3 coding DNA: TGTGCCATCAGTGGAAATGTAAAAGAGACCCAGTACTTC. The encoded protein is CAISGNVKETQYF.